Listed here are 27 T cell receptor beta chains from one sample, sequenced in a study. The assay was immunoSEQ multiplex PCR, and TCRdb's table has in-frame clones only and misses some. The table has about 68,000 clones, over 85% seen once. Sequenced: PBMCs. The receptors originated from a man between 35 and 55 years old with rheumatoid arthritis.

The V gene is TRBV28, the J gene TRBJ2-7; no clear D gene. Per germline, CDR1 MDHEN and CDR2 SYDVKM. V shed 3 bases and J shed 6 bases, with 15 bases lying between them. The CDR3 covers 14 residues. CDR3 in DNA: TGTGCCAGCAGTTTGGGCGGCTTCAAGGGCGAGCAGTACTTC. Translating it yields CASSLGGFKGEQYF. The whole variable domain, remainder taken from reference TRBV28 and TRBJ2-7, is DVKVTQSSRYLVKRTGEKVFLECVQDMDHENMFWYRQDPGLGLRLIYFSYDVKMKEKGDIPEGYSVSREKKERFSLILESASTNQTSMYLCASSLGGFKGEQYFGPGTRLTVT.

V usage is TRBV4-3 and J usage is TRBJ2-2, with D maybe TRBD2 (5 bases). The CDR3 runs to 17 residues. CDR1 is LGHNA, CDR2 YSLEER, per germline. Deletions cut 0 bases from V and 6 bases from J, with 17 bases between. CDR3 region: CASSQDNVGLKAGELFF. DNA of the CDR3: TGCGCCAGCAGCCAAGATAATGTTGGACTGAAGGCCGGGGAGCTGTTTTTT.

The genes are TRBV30 and TRBJ2-7; D not certain. Germline V gives CDR1 GTSNPN, CDR2 SVGIG (reference sequence). Trimming stripped 2 bases from V and 1 base from J, with 12 bases between. This CDR3 contains 14 residues. The CDR3 bases are TGTGCCTGGAGTAACCCGGCCCATTCCTACGAGCAGTACTTC. Translating gives CAWSNPAHSYEQYF.

V gene TRBV7-9 combines with J gene TRBJ1-1; 10 bases align to TRBD1. V lost 1 base to trimming and J lost 7 bases; unmatched junction nucleotides: 3. CDR1 SEHNR and CDR2 FQNEAQ come from the germline V gene (reference sequence). This CDR3 has 14 residues. CDR3 in amino acids: CASSLGQGAFEAFF. DNA of the CDR3: TGTGCCAGCAGCTTAGGACAGGGGGCCTTTGAAGCTTTCTTT.

The rearrangement uses TRBV25-1 and TRBJ1-2; D is perhaps TRBD1 (5 bases). Trimming cost V 4 bases and J 7 bases, with 13 bases left between them. This CDR3 is 13 amino acids long. Germline V CDR1 and CDR2: MGHDK, SYGVNS. The CDR3 sequence is CASSVRAMAGYTF. The CDR3 region has the DNA TGTGCCAGCAGTGTCAGGGCCATGGCTGGCTACACCTTC.

The V call is TRBV7-9, the J call TRBJ1-1; 7 bases match TRBD1. The CDR3 has 16 amino acids. V lost 9 bases, J lost 4 bases, and 17 bases stayed unmatched. Germline values: CDR1 SEHNR, CDR2 FQNEAQ (reference sequence). CDR3 bases: TGTGCCAGGGAAAACAGGGGTCCTCCCAACATCACTGAAGCTTTCTTT. Protein: CARENRGPPNITEAFF.

The rearrangement joins TRBV5-1 to TRBJ2-5; D not certain. Trimming removed 4 bases from V and 0 bases from J, with 16 bases in between. CDR3 length equals 16 residues. The V gene's germline CDR1 is SGHRS and CDR2 YFSETQ. The DNA for the CDR3 is TGCGCCAGCAGCCCCGTTGATGGCACCTACCAAGAGACCCAGTACTTC. Its protein is CASSPVDGTYQETQYF. Variable domain in full (rest from reference TRBV5-1 and TRBJ2-5): KAGVTQTPRYLIKTRGQQVTLSCSPISGHRSVSWYQQTPGQGLQFLFEYFSETQRNKGNFPGRFSGRQFSNSRSEMNVSTLELGDSALYLCASSPVDGTYQETQYFGPGTRLLVL.

The CDR3 bases are TGTGCCAGCAGTTTAGGGGGTGGGGGTACTTGGTCTGTCTACGAGCAGTACTTC. Protein sequence: CASSLGGGGTWSVYEQYF. This chain joins TRBV28 and TRBJ2-7; D may be TRBD1 or TRBD2 (5 bases each). CDR1 is MDHEN and CDR2 is SYDVKM in the germline V gene. This CDR3 region has 18 residues. Trimming removed 2 bases at V and 3 bases at J, with 23 bases between. Full variable domain (outside the CDR3, taken from reference TRBV28 and TRBJ2-7): DVKVTQSSRYLVKRTGEKVFLECVQDMDHENMFWYRQDPGLGLRLIYFSYDVKMKEKGDIPEGYSVSREKKERFSLILESASTNQTSMYLCASSLGGGGTWSVYEQYFGPGTRLTVT.

The V gene is TRBV15, the J gene TRBJ1-5; D may be TRBD1 (6 bases). Germline CDR1 reads LNHNV; CDR2 reads YYDKDF (reference sequence). This CDR3 has 12 amino acids. Trimming pared 6 bases from V and 8 bases from J, leaving 11 bases between. The CDR3 here is CATSIGGEPQHF. CDR3 sequence (DNA): TGTGCCACCAGTATAGGGGGTGAGCCCCAGCATTTT.

This chain links TRBV6-5 with TRBJ1-5; 8 bases line up with TRBD1. CDR3 length: 15 amino acids. V gave up 5 bases and J gave up 0 bases; unmatched junction bases: 3. Germline V gene sequence: CDR1 MNHEY, CDR2 SVGAGI. The CDR3 region is CASSPGGNSNQPQHF. The CDR3 region has the DNA TGTGCCAGCAGTCCAGGGGGCAATAGCAATCAGCCCCAGCATTTT.

V is TRBV6-5 and J is TRBJ2-7; weak D call: TRBD1 (5 bases). Per the germline V gene, CDR1 is MNHEY and CDR2 is SVGAGI. V lost 7 bases, J lost 5 bases, and 15 bases lay in between. This CDR3 has 13 amino acids. The CDR3 DNA sequence: TGTGCCAGCAAACTAAGGCAGGGTAACGAGCAGTACTTC. This gives the protein CASKLRQGNEQYF.

V gene TRBV2 combines with J gene TRBJ2-6; no clear D. CDR3 length: 17 residues. In germline, CDR1 is SNHLY, CDR2 FYNNEI. Trimming took off 9 bases at V and 0 bases at J, with 18 bases between the two ends. Here the CDR3 DNA reads TGTGCCAGGTCAGGTGGCAGGTTCGGCTCTGGGGCCAACGTCCTGACTTTC. It specifies CARSGGRFGSGANVLTF.

The rearrangement joins TRBV6-5 to TRBJ2-7; 14 positions match TRBD2. In germline, CDR1 is MNHEY, CDR2 SVGAGI. J was trimmed by 5 bases and V by 6 bases; bases with no gene match: 6. This CDR3 spans 15 amino acids. This CDR3 is CASSSGTSGSHEQYF. The CDR3 nucleotides read TGTGCCAGCAGCTCAGGGACTAGCGGGAGTCACGAGCAGTACTTC.

The chain combines TRBV7-3 with TRBJ1-2; no reliable D call. Germline CDR1 reads SGHTA; CDR2 reads FQGTGA. V was clipped by 2 bases and J by 9 bases, with 10 bases between them. The length of the CDR3 is 12 residues. The CDR3 DNA sequence: TGTGCCAGCAGCTTAGATGGGATGCGCTACACCTTC. Its translation is CASSLDGMRYTF.

The V and J genes are TRBV29-1 and TRBJ2-7; 10 bases fit TRBD1. Germline-derived CDR1 and CDR2 are SQVTM and ANQGSEA. This CDR3 has 14 residues. V shed 4 bases, J shed 3 bases, and the junction held 6 bases outside the gene matches. CDR3 in DNA: TGCAGCGTTGCCTTGACAGGGGGCAGCTACGAGCAGTACTTC. Translating gives CSVALTGGSYEQYF.

The V call is TRBV6-1, the J call TRBJ2-1, with 11 bases that match TRBD1. The CDR3 has 15 residues. Germline V gene data show CDR1 as MNHNS and CDR2 as SASEGT. The trim removed 2 bases at V and 8 bases at J, leaving 5 bases unmatched. Here the CDR3 reads CASSEPDRGPDEQFF. The CDR3, as DNA: TGTGCCAGCAGTGAACCGGACAGGGGGCCGGATGAGCAGTTCTTC.

The rearrangement joins TRBV7-2 to TRBJ2-5; possible D gene TRBD2, 5 bases. Germline assignment: CDR1 SGHTA and CDR2 FQGNSA. The CDR3 runs 13 residues. Between the trimmed V and J ends, which lost 5 bases and 4 bases, there was a span of 11 bases. As DNA, the CDR3 is TGTGCCAGCAGCCTCACTAGGCCAGAGACCCAGTACTTC. Amino acid sequence: CASSLTRPETQYF.

The chain joins TRBV6-5 to TRBJ1-2; no clear D gene. The ends were cut back, 2 bases at V and 5 bases at J, with 12 bases in the middle. CDR1 and CDR2 from the germline V gene are MNHEY and SVGAGI. This CDR3 contains 14 residues. CDR3 nucleotides: TGTGCCAGCAGTTACGGTCGGGCGGCGTATGGCTACACCTTC. Translated, it gives CASSYGRAAYGYTF.

This rearrangement joins TRBV14 to TRBJ2-7; tentative D call: TRBD1 (6 bases). Trimming stripped 4 bases from V and 8 bases from J, with 15 bases between. The CDR3 loop spans 13 amino acids. Germline CDR1 is SGHDN and CDR2 is FVKESK. CDR3 loop: CASSPQQGNKQYF. Here the CDR3 DNA reads TGTGCCAGCAGCCCACAACAGGGAAATAAGCAGTACTTC.

The rearrangement joins TRBV28 to TRBJ2-2, with D tentatively TRBD1 or TRBD2 (5 bases each). The length of the CDR3 is 17 residues. CDR1 and CDR2 (germline): MDHEN, SYDVKM. V was shortened by 7 bases and J by 0 bases, with 18 bases between the two germline ends. The CDR3 DNA sequence: TGTGCCAGCACCGTGTGGGGGAACGATCCGAACACCGGGGAGCTGTTTTTT. It specifies CASTVWGNDPNTGELFF.

The chain is built from TRBV10-1 and TRBJ1-1, with unresolved D. The V end was cut by 3 bases, the J end by 3 bases, with 8 bases between. The CDR3 has 13 amino acids. Germline V lookup: CDR1 WNHNN, CDR2 SYGVQD (reference sequence). The CDR3 DNA reads as TGCGCCAGCAGTGACCCGGGAGACACTGAAGCTTTCTTT. Amino acids: CASSDPGDTEAFF.

The CDR3 DNA is TGTGCCAGCAGTGACTCCTTCGGATTGGGACCAGATACGCAGTATTTT. This sequence encodes CASSDSFGLGPDTQYF. The chain uses TRBV6-4 and TRBJ2-3; D tentatively reads TRBD1 or TRBD2 (5 bases each). There are 16 residues in the CDR3. Per the germline V gene, CDR1 is MRHNA and CDR2 is SNTAGT. Between the trimmed V and J ends, which lost 0 bases and 4 bases, there was a span of 14 bases.

The genes are TRBV19 and TRBJ1-2, with D possibly TRBD1 on 6 matching bases. Germline V gene lookup returns CDR1 LNHDA and CDR2 SQIVND (reference sequence). V lost 6 bases, J lost 4 bases, and 21 bases lay in between. This CDR3 has 16 residues. The CDR3 DNA reads TGTGCCAGTAGCGAGGGGGTCCTCTCTATCGTCTATGGCTACACCTTC. As protein: CASSEGVLSIVYGYTF.

V is TRBV5-1 and J is TRBJ1-1, with D possibly being TRBD1 (5 bases). The CDR3 is made up of 14 amino acids. V dropped 0 bases and J dropped 1 base, with 7 bases sitting between them. Germline V gene lookup returns CDR1 SGHRS and CDR2 YFSETQ. The CDR3, as DNA: TGCGCCAGCAGCTTGGGGGGGACGAACACTGAAGCTTTCTTT. Translated: CASSLGGTNTEAFF.

The chain uses TRBV19 and TRBJ1-6; 7 nucleotides align to TRBD1. Germline CDR1 and CDR2: LNHDA and SQIVND (reference sequence). V lost 5 bases, J lost 6 bases, and 10 bases stayed unmatched. The CDR3 contains 16 residues. The CDR3 coding sequence is TGTGCCAGTAGTCAAACGGGACAGAACTCTAATTCACCCCTCCACTTT. Translation gives CASSQTGQNSNSPLHF.

The J gene is TRBJ2-3, the V gene TRBV9, with TRBD1 matching 9 bases. V lost 3 bases, J lost 2 bases, and 10 bases stayed unmatched. Germline CDR1 SGDLS, CDR2 YYNGEE. The CDR3 totals 17 residues. Here the CDR3 reads CASSEGTGTGSTDTQYF. The CDR3 nucleotides are TGTGCCAGCAGCGAGGGAACCGGGACAGGGTCCACAGATACGCAGTATTTT.

The chain couples TRBV2 to TRBJ2-3; TRBD1 or TRBD2 may be the D gene (6 bases each). Germline V gene data show CDR1 as SNHLY and CDR2 as FYNNEI. V lost 4 bases and J lost 2, with 13 bases in between. The CDR3 has 15 residues. The CDR3 protein is CASSGPGEVTDTQYF. CDR3 sequence (DNA): TGTGCCAGCAGTGGACCAGGGGAGGTCACAGATACGCAGTATTTT.